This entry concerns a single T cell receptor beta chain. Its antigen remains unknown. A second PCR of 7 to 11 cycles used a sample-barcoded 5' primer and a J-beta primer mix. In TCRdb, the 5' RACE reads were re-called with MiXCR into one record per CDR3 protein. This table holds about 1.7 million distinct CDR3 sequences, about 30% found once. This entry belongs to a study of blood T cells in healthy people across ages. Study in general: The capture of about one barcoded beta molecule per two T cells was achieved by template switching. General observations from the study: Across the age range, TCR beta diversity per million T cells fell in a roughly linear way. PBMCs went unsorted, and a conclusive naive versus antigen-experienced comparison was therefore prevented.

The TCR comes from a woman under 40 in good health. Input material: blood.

The CDR3 bases are TGTGCCAGCGGGAGAACAGGGCCTCCGAACACTGAAGCTTTCTTT. Translating gives CASGRTGPPNTEAFF. This chain joins TRBV6-1 and TRBJ1-1; possible D gene TRBD1, 6 bases. The CDR3 totals 15 residues. The germline V gene has CDR1 MNHNS and CDR2 SASEGT. Trimming took off 8 bases at V and 1 base at J, with 17 bases between the two ends.